The present entry profiles one TCR beta chain with its context. No antigen is known for it. Base quality data are lacking; no much larger clone is found one base away. This specimen belongs to a study of CD8 T cells in Susac syndrome (dated by TCRdb to the late 2010s). Regarding the study in general: The study used repertoire sequencing to test whether antigen drove CD8+ T cell activation and differentiation in Susac syndrome. Clonality of the CD8+ T cell repertoire was compared between eleven to twelve healthy donors, roughly 14 Susac syndrome patients and under 19 multiple sclerosis patients. Results the study describes overall, beyond this receptor: The number of individuals in the TCR sequencing and HLA analysis was acknowledged as relatively small.

Measured from the cysteine to the phenylalanine, the CDR3 is 14 residues long. The sequence is cut down to CDR3 DNA, 42 bases in frame from base 1. From V the trimming removes 6 bases and from J it removes 0 bases, while the gene matches leave 5 bases of the junction unaccounted for. High-throughput TCR beta sequencing profiled peripheral blood CD8+ and CD4+ T cells from healthy donors, Susac syndrome patients and multiple sclerosis patients. The multiple sclerosis controls were treatment-naive patients who had stable or active relapsing-remitting disease and met the revised McDonald criteria. Bulk CD8+ and CD4+ T cells were purified by magnetic negative isolation, whereas CD8+ TEMRA cells were enriched by FACS. Blood was collected in EDTA tubes and processed within 24 hours, with PBMCs isolated through density gradient centrifugation. PBMCs intended for TCR sequencing were cryopreserved in liquid nitrogen and thawed later in a water bath at 37 degrees C. Purity of sorted or isolated CD4+, CD8+ and CD8+ TEMRA cells was at least 90%.

RNA was extracted using the RNeasy kit, and about 0.5 to 1 ug of the RNA was reverse transcribed with random hexamers. TCR beta CDR3 regions were amplified with the immunoSEQ multiplex PCR assay covering 54 Vbeta and 13 Jbeta segments. PCR amplification bias was corrected using a synthetic template baseline for primer optimization and computational correction. In the source study's methods: Reads were assigned to V, D and J genes according to IMGT and analyzed in immunoSEQ Analyzer, with only productive sequences retained. To calculate clonality, Shannon entropy was normalized by log2 of the number of productive unique sequences and then subtracted from one. Public and private clones were assessed among the 100 most prevalent clones of each patient and control. Susac-specific clones were defined as absent from healthy and MS cohorts, roughly 1,100 published viral clones and other ImmuneACCESS disease sequences. Through fastp at Q25 and MiXCR, TCRdb rebuilt clones from the public reads, retaining in-frame beta chains. Entries that share a CDR3 protein sequence are merged under the most common genes and DNA. For this entry, the V and J calls and clone size follow TCRdb and not the study's own pipeline. The sample profile shows about 64,000 distinct CDR3 sequences; around 96% of them were found once. 0.5% to 0.7% of the sample is held by the ten biggest clonotypes.

Sequenced input: CD8+ T cells from PBMCs. This TCR came from a human donor with multiple sclerosis. The chain was built from TRBV12-3 or TRBV12-4 and TRBJ2-7; 7 junctional bases match TRBD1. The DNA is as follows: TGTGCCAGCAGGACAGGGCGCGCCTCCTACGAGCAGTACTTC. Its protein product is CASRTGRASYEQYF.